The entry that follows covers one T cell receptor (beta chain) sequence. Its antigen is as yet unknown. V dropped 4 bases and J dropped 5 bases, with 22 bases sitting between them. This CDR3 has 17 residues. Looked up from germline, CDR1 is SGDLS and CDR2 is YYNGEE. These data come from a study of identical twins. TCRdb called the 5' RACE reads again in MiXCR, with one record for every CDR3 protein. The table records about 890,000 distinct CDR3 sequences, 9% to 15% of them present only once. Overall study results and limits: Twins shared out-of-frame alpha sequences with excess low generation probability. Possibly, invariant MAIT and iNKT cells partly confounded zero-insertion analyses.

A further study also used this sample, focusing on yellow fever vaccine responses in identical twins.

The sequenced material came from PBMCs. This chain connects TRBV9 to TRBJ2-1; the D gene is possibly TRBD2 (6 bases). This TCR came from a woman between 18 and 30 years old in good health. CDR3 amino acids: CASSTRPGRRGDNEQFF. The CDR3 DNA sequence: TGTGCCAGCAGCACGCGCCCCGGACGGAGGGGAGACAATGAGCAGTTCTTC.